This T cell receptor (beta chain) is drawn from a study of blood T cells in healthy people across ages. Study context: Template switching recovered approximately one barcoded beta molecule for every two T cells.

The CDR3 runs 18 residues. J lost 1 base, V lost 2 bases, and 5 bases had no gene match. The germline CDR1 and CDR2 sequences are SGHTA and FQGNSA. General observations from the study: Investigators viewed diversity estimates from one million T cells as underestimates, the study reported. Long-lived and aged donors differed, with more naive CD4+ cells and higher diversity in the long-lived. A roughly linear age-dependent decrease characterized TCR beta diversity per million T cells.

This clonotype was recorded a few times. Its antigen is unknown. A J-beta primer mix and a sample-barcoded 5' primer were used in a second PCR of about 6 to 12 cycles. TCRdb fed the 5' RACE reads into MiXCR, producing one record per CDR3 protein. The table includes roughly 2 million distinct CDR3 sequences, 49% detected once. Sample: blood. The J gene is TRBJ2-6, the V gene TRBV7-2, with 10 bases aligning to TRBD2. The TCR was taken from a woman between 35 and 50 years old in good health. Written as DNA, the CDR3 is TGTGCCAGCAGCTTAAGGAGCGGGGGGGCTTCTGGGGCCAACGTCCTGACTTTC. Its protein product is CASSLRSGGASGANVLTF.